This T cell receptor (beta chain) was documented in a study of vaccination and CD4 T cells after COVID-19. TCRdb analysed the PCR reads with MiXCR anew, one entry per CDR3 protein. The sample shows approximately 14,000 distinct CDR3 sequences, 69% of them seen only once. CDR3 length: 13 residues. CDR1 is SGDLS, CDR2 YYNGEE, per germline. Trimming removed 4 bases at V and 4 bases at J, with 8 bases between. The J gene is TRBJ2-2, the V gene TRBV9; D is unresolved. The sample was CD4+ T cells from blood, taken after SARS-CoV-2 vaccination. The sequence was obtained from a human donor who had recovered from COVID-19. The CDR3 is CASSRVTTGELFF. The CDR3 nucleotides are TGTGCCAGCAGCAGGGTTACCACCGGGGAGCTGTTTTTT.